This T cell receptor (beta chain) originates from a study of T cell responses to AZD1222 COVID-19 vaccine. Points from the study as a whole: A rise in Spike-specific TCR breadth and depth followed two AZD1222 doses.

This clone was detected once. What it recognizes is unknown. The CDR3 has 12 residues. From germline, CDR1 is LGHDT and CDR2 YNNKEL (reference sequence). V was trimmed by 0 bases and J by 6 bases, leaving 6 bases between them. TCRdb's table, derived via immunoSEQ multiplex PCR, lists solely in-frame clones and lacks some. The top ten hold roughly 5% of the sample, which has some 86,000 clones, 90% seen once. Second doses were pooled across both intervals (about 4 or about 12 weeks). The rearrangement links TRBV3-1 (or the pseudogene TRBV3-2) to TRBJ2-7; D remains unclear. This TCR derives from an adult who received the AZD1222 COVID-19 vaccine. This specimen was peripheral blood, taken 28 days after the second AZD1222 dose. The CDR3 DNA follows: TGTGCCAGCAGCCAAGACGTGGGCGAGCAGTACTTC. This codes for CASSQDVGEQYF.